A selection of T cell receptor beta chains follows, all from one sample in a study of T-cell reconstitution after alpha-beta-depleted transplantation in children. TCRdb called the PCR reads again in MiXCR, with one record for every CDR3 protein. The sample shows about 360,000 distinct CDR3 sequences, about an eighth of them seen only once. The sequencing here drew on PBMCs, taken from the stem cell graft. The origin of the receptors is a human donor who donated a stem cell graft to a child with Fanconi anemia. Each CDR3 is given with its conserved first and last residue. A D gene is named only where the DNA matches it firmly. For some rows the clone size is stated as once, few or many, or as a class when expanded; others skip it.

CDR3nt,CDR3aa,abundance,v_gene,d_gene,j_gene
TGCAGCGTGGCGAGGACTAGCGGGACCATCTTGGGTGAGACCCAGTACTTC,CSVARTSGTILGETQYF,-,TRBV29-1,TRBD2,TRBJ2-5
TGTGCCAGCAGCTTAGACTTCGGGGTTGACTATGGCTACACCTTC,CASSLDFGVDYGYTF,many,TRBV7-9,-,TRBJ1-2
TGTGCCAGCAGCCCCACAGTCTCCTACGAGCAGTACTTC,CASSPTVSYEQYF,few,TRBV27,-,TRBJ2-7
TGTGCCAGCTCCATGGATCCAGTAGCCAAAAACATTCAGTACTTC,CASSMDPVAKNIQYF,-,TRBV18,-,TRBJ2-4
TGTGCCAGCAGGGACAGGGCCGGCACTGAAGCTTTCTTT,CASRDRAGTEAFF,many,TRBV3-1,TRBD1,TRBJ1-1
TGCGCCAGCAGCCAAGAGATGGGATACACCGGGGAGCTGTTTTTT,CASSQEMGYTGELFF,many,TRBV4-3,-,TRBJ2-2
TGTGCCAGCAGACCCCAGGGGGCATACGGAAACACCATATATTTT,CASRPQGAYGNTIYF,few,TRBV27,TRBD1,TRBJ1-3
TGTGCGACGGGGCCGAATCCCTACAATGAGCAGTTCTTC,CATGPNPYNEQFF,-,TRBV5-5,-,TRBJ2-1
TGTGCCAGCAGTCGGGGACTGGATGAAAAACTGTTTTTT,CASSRGLDEKLFF,-,TRBV12-3/TRBV12-4,-,TRBJ1-4
TGCGCCAGCAGCCAAGAGGGCGAGGGCAACTATGGCTACACCTTC,CASSQEGEGNYGYTF,many,TRBV4-3,-,TRBJ1-2
TGTGCCAGCAGTCCCCGGACAGGGGATTTCTATGGCTACACCTTC,CASSPRTGDFYGYTF,-,TRBV6-2/TRBV6-3,TRBD1,TRBJ1-2
TGCGCCAGCAGCCATCGCAGCCCAGGGAAGAGGTATGGCTACACCTTC,CASSHRSPGKRYGYTF,-,TRBV4-3,-,TRBJ1-2
TGTGCCAGCAGCCAAGCTGGGGTCCGCGGCTACACCTTC,CASSQAGVRGYTF,few,TRBV3-1,-,TRBJ1-2
TGTGCCAGCAGTATCGAACAGGACTACGAGCAGTACTTC,CASSIEQDYEQYF,many,TRBV21-1,-,TRBJ2-7
TGTGCCAGCAGTGAATATAGGGTAAAGGAGACCCAGTACTTC,CASSEYRVKETQYF,-,TRBV25-1,-,TRBJ2-5
TGTGCCAGCAGCCTTCGATTCGGGCATGGTTCCTACAATGAGCAGTTCTTC,CASSLRFGHGSYNEQFF,-,TRBV11-1,-,TRBJ2-1
TGTGCCAGCAGCTTGGACGGGGCTGGGTACCAAGAGACCCAGTACTTC,CASSLDGAGYQETQYF,many,TRBV11-2,-,TRBJ2-5
TGTGCCAGCAGCTTTGTCAGTCTCTACGAGCAGTACTTC,CASSFVSLYEQYF,few,TRBV5-5,-,TRBJ2-7
TGCAGCGTTGAAGTTGTCTCGCGGCTGAGCACAGATACGCAGTATTTT,CSVEVVSRLSTDTQYF,many,TRBV29-1,-,TRBJ2-3
TGTGCCAGCAGCCGAACCGGGACAGTGAAGACTGAAGCTTTCTTT,CASSRTGTVKTEAFF,-,TRBV7-2,TRBD1,TRBJ1-1
TGCGCCAGCAGCTTAGGACAGACTCAAGAAGCTTTCTTT,CASSLGQTQEAFF,-,TRBV5-1,-,TRBJ1-1
TGTGCCATCAGATGGGACGTCGGGGGCTATGGCTACACCTTC,CAIRWDVGGYGYTF,-,TRBV10-3,-,TRBJ1-2
TGTGCCAGCAGCCCAAAAGGACGGGACCCCGTTTTGAAGCCCCAGCATTTT,CASSPKGRDPVLKPQHF,many,TRBV27,-,TRBJ1-5
TGCGCCAGCAGCTTGGGTCTTTCTTACAACACTGAAGCTTTCTTT,CASSLGLSYNTEAFF,-,TRBV5-1,-,TRBJ1-1
TGTGCCAGCAGCTCGGGACAGGGCAATTGGGAGACCCAGTACTTC,CASSSGQGNWETQYF,-,TRBV7-3,TRBD1,TRBJ2-5
TGTGCCAGCAGCTTAGCGTGGGCCGGGGAGCTGTTTTTT,CASSLAWAGELFF,-,TRBV7-6,-,TRBJ2-2
TGTGCCAGCAGTTTTACGGGGGGAAGGGATGGCTACACCTTC,CASSFTGGRDGYTF,few,TRBV12-3/TRBV12-4,-,TRBJ1-2
TGCAGTGCTAGAGGAGGTAACGAGCAGTACTTC,CSARGGNEQYF,many,TRBV20-1,-,TRBJ2-7
TGCAGTGCTAGAGATCCGGGGGGCACCACAGATACGCAGTATTTT,CSARDPGGTTDTQYF,-,TRBV20-1,-,TRBJ2-3
TGCGCCAGCAGCCCCGGACAGCCGCGGCGGACCCAGTACTTC,CASSPGQPRRTQYF,-,TRBV5-1,-,TRBJ2-5
TGCGCCAGCAAGGAACAGTCAAACACAGATACGCAGTATTTT,CASKEQSNTDTQYF,-,TRBV5-1,-,TRBJ2-3
TGCGCCAGCAGCTTGGATGCCTATGGCTACACCTTC,CASSLDAYGYTF,few,TRBV5-1,-,TRBJ1-2
TGTGCCAGCAGTCGAGGGACTAGCGGGAGGTCAGAGACCCAGTACTTC,CASSRGTSGRSETQYF,many,TRBV6-1,TRBD2,TRBJ2-5
TGCAGTGCTAGTCTAGGCCAAGAGACCCAGTACTTC,CSASLGQETQYF,-,TRBV20-1,-,TRBJ2-5
TGTGCCAGCAGCGCTGGGACAGTTCCCTACGAGCAGTACTTC,CASSAGTVPYEQYF,-,TRBV9,TRBD1,TRBJ2-7
TGTGCCAGCAGCCTTCTCGCGTCCGGGGAGCTGTTTTTT,CASSLLASGELFF,many,TRBV3-1,-,TRBJ2-2
TGCAGCGTTGAGAGCGCAAACACCGGGGAGCTGTTTTTT,CSVESANTGELFF,few,TRBV29-1,-,TRBJ2-2
TGTGCCAGCTCACCACGGCAGGGGGCCCAAGATACGCAGTATTTT,CASSPRQGAQDTQYF,few,TRBV18,TRBD1,TRBJ2-3
TGTGCCAGCAGTGAATTGGGGGCCGGGTACACCTTC,CASSELGAGYTF,few,TRBV2,-,TRBJ1-2
TGCAGCGTTGATTTTGGAAGCGGGGGTCCTCTAGGAGAGACCCAGTACTTC,CSVDFGSGGPLGETQYF,few,TRBV29-1,TRBD2,TRBJ2-5